The 19 T cell receptor beta chains below all came from one sample that was sequenced in a study of read filtering for tumor transcriptome and immune sequencing. This library used 300 to 500 ng RNA and molecular barcoded adaptors spanning alpha/delta and beta/gamma chains. TCRdb passed the reads through MiXCR, listing each CDR3 protein once. The data hold approximately 150,000 distinct CDR3 sequences, with under 15% observed a single time. The material sequenced was a population of CD138-negative cells sorted from bone marrow. These TCRs come from a donor aged 40 or over with multiple myeloma.

At least ten counts were recorded for this clonotype. V is TRBV6-5 and J is TRBJ1-1; D gene ambiguous. This CDR3 region has 16 residues. Trimming took 0 bases from V and 3 from J, leaving 14 bases between them. Germline CDR1 is MNHEY and CDR2 is SVGAGI. CDR3 residues: CASSYSTLFRYTEAFF. The CDR3, as DNA: TGTGCCAGCAGTTACTCGACCTTATTCCGATACACTGAAGCTTTCTTT.

This clonotype was detected many times. The chain carries TRBV29-1 and TRBJ2-2, with D uncertain. Between the trimmed V and J ends, which lost 4 bases and 4 bases, there was a span of 10 bases. The germline V gene encodes CDR1 SQVTM and CDR2 ANQGSEA. The CDR3 is 13 residues long. The DNA of the CDR3 is TGCAGCGTTGGGCAACCCCGCACCGGGGAGCTGTTTTTT. Translated: CSVGQPRTGELFF.

The chain combines TRBV25-1 with TRBJ2-1; TRBD1 is a possible D gene (5 bases). The CDR3 length is 16 residues. Germline lookup yields CDR1 MGHDK and CDR2 SYGVNS. The germline V and J ends were trimmed by 6 bases and 3 bases, with 18 bases remaining between them. CDR3 region: CASRDKGPANYNEQFF. The CDR3 nucleotides are TGTGCCAGCAGGGACAAAGGGCCAGCGAACTACAATGAGCAGTTCTTC.

Only a few counts were recorded for this clonotype. The rearrangement joins TRBV12-3 or TRBV12-4 to TRBJ1-2; TRBD1 matches at 8 bases. There are 14 residues in the CDR3. V shed 3 bases, J shed 8 bases, and the junction held 8 bases outside the gene matches. The CDR3 reads CASSFDRGSYGYTF. The CDR3 nucleotides are TGTGCCAGCAGTTTTGACAGGGGAAGCTACGGCTACACCTTC.

In this sample, this clonotype turned up a few times. The conserved closing phenylalanine or tryptophan is absent in this CDR3, likely reflecting a read error. The rearrangement links TRBV12-3 or TRBV12-4 to TRBJ1-6, with 8 nucleotides matching TRBD1. V trimming: 6 bases; J trimming: 6 bases; junction bases outside the gene matches: 10. The CDR3 is 16 amino acids. Here the CDR3 reads CASRSPQGVGNSPLHL. The CDR3 nucleotides are TGTGCCAGCAGAAGCCCACAGGGGGTGGGTAATTCACCCCTCCACCTT.

The genes are TRBV20-1 and TRBJ2-2, with D maybe TRBD1 (6 bases). The CDR3 is 14 amino acids. From germline, CDR1 is DFQATT and CDR2 SNEGSKA (reference sequence). The V gene lost 5 bases and the J gene lost 0 bases, with 10 bases spanning the gap. The CDR3 sequence: CSAARGTNTGELFF. CDR3 coding DNA: TGCAGTGCTGCAAGGGGGACGAACACCGGGGAGCTGTTTTTT.

This clonotype was counted between two and nine times. V gene TRBV23-1 combines with J gene TRBJ2-7, with 9 bases fitting TRBD1. TRBV23-1 is an open reading frame whose function is uncertain. The CDR3 spans 16 residues. V trimming: 6 bases; J trimming: 3 bases; junction bases outside the gene matches: 12. In DNA form, the CDR3 reads TGCGCCAGCAGCCCCACAGGTGGGGACAGGGTCTACGAGCAGTACTTC. Its protein is CASSPTGGDRVYEQYF.

The chain combines TRBV6-5 with TRBJ2-7; D gene unclear. The CDR3 has 14 amino acids. V gave up 2 bases and J gave up 9 bases, with 17 bases separating them. Germline CDR1 and CDR2: MNHEY and SVGAGI. The CDR3 DNA reads as TGTGCCAGCAGTTACGATCAGGAACCTCTGGGGCAGTACTTC. Its translation is CASSYDQEPLGQYF.

Points on this clonotype: The conserved final phenylalanine or tryptophan is absent from the CDR3, which likely points to a read error. V is TRBV7-7 and J is TRBJ2-7, with a weak D call TRBD2 (5 bases). The length of the CDR3 is 15 residues. Germline CDR1 and CDR2: SSHAT and FNYEAQ (reference sequence). Trimming shortened V by 5 bases and J by 6 bases, and 20 bases separated the two germline ends. The CDR3 is CASSRDVAGVGEQYL. The CDR3 nucleotides are TGTGCCAGCAGCCGAGATGTAGCCGGGGTGGGCGAGCAGTACCTC.

This clonotype was counted ten times or more. V is TRBV29-1 and J is TRBJ2-7, with 9 nucleotides matching TRBD2. This CDR3 contains 13 residues. Trimming took 5 bases from V and 5 from J; bases not matched to a gene: 7. Per the germline V gene, CDR1 is SQVTM and CDR2 is ANQGSEA. CDR3 sequence: CSVKAGGLHEQYF. Here the CDR3 DNA reads TGCAGCGTTAAGGCGGGAGGGTTGCACGAGCAGTACTTC.

This clonotype has a count of ten or more. The CDR3 coding sequence is TGCGCCAGCAGCCAAGAGGGGGCAGGTCGAAGCTACACCTTC. Translation: CASSQEGAGRSYTF. The chain recombines TRBV4-1 with TRBJ1-2; tentatively, D is TRBD1 (6 bases). From germline, CDR1 is MGHRA and CDR2 YSYEKL. This CDR3 is 14 amino acids long. V lost 0 bases and J 9 bases, leaving 14 bases between the germline ends.

This clonotype is medium-sized by share. The chain recombines TRBV10-3 with TRBJ1-5; 8 positions agree with TRBD1. The CDR3 has 13 amino acids. The V gene's germline CDR1 is ENHRY and CDR2 SYGVKD. The V segment lost 10 bases and the J segment 4 bases; nucleotides outside the gene matches: 6. This chain's CDR3 is CASKGTGNQPQHF. For the CDR3, the DNA is TGTGCCAGCAAAGGGACAGGAAATCAGCCCCAGCATTTT.

This clonotype was seen ten or more times. This chain uses TRBV30 with TRBJ1-6; 8 bases line up with TRBD1. The germline CDR1 and CDR2 sequences are GTSNPN and SVGIG (reference sequence). CDR3 length: 17 residues. J was trimmed by 7 bases and V by 0 bases; bases with no gene match: 11. This chain's CDR3 is CAWSVRKDRVRNSPLHF. The CDR3 nucleotides are TGTGCCTGGAGTGTACGTAAGGACAGGGTGAGAAATTCACCCCTCCACTTT.

This clonotype appeared many times. The chain carries TRBV7-3 and TRBJ2-2; D possibly uses TRBD1 or TRBD2 (5 bases each). CDR1 SGHTA and CDR2 FQGTGA come from the germline V gene. This CDR3 has 16 residues. V gave up 0 bases and J gave up 2 bases, with 10 bases separating them. The CDR3 region is CASSLTLGANTGELFF. The DNA of the CDR3 is TGTGCCAGCAGCTTAACGCTCGGGGCTAACACCGGGGAGCTGTTTTTT.

This clonotype has at least ten counts. The genes are TRBV28 and TRBJ2-1; D not certain. V lost 2 bases, J lost 5 bases, and 7 bases lay in between. In germline, CDR1 is MDHEN, CDR2 SYDVKM. This CDR3 is built from 13 residues. The CDR3 loop reads CASSLAANNEQFF. CDR3 DNA: TGTGCCAGCAGTTTAGCAGCGAACAATGAGCAGTTCTTC.

As to this clonotype: Germline and junction disagree at one end, which may indicate a read error. This sequence joins TRBV3-1 and TRBJ2-3, with D possibly matching TRBD2 (5 bases). Germline V gene lookup returns CDR1 LGHDT and CDR2 YNNKEL (reference sequence). The CDR3 spans 15 residues. The CDR3 DNA follows: TGTGCCAGCAGCCCCGCACTAGTGGGATTGGATACGCGGTATTTT. Amino acids: CASSPALVGLDTRYF.

With regard to this clonotype: It may be a read error: a sequence one base away is much more abundant. This chain joins TRBV20-1 and TRBJ2-7; 7 bases match TRBD2. Germline CDR1 is DFQATT and CDR2 is SNEGSKA (reference sequence). The CDR3 has 13 amino acids. With V trimmed by 6 bases and J by 7 bases, 12 bases remained unmatched. DNA for the CDR3: TGCAGTGCAACCACTAGCGACACCAGGGAGCAGTACTTC. It yields the protein CSATTSDTREQYF.

The table lists this clonotype with many counts. This sequence joins TRBV29-1 and TRBJ2-7; 12 nucleotides match TRBD1. Trimming removed 7 bases from V and 6 bases from J; junction bases left unmatched: 4. The germline V gene encodes CDR1 SQVTM and CDR2 ANQGSEA. The CDR3 covers 12 residues. The CDR3 coding sequence is TGCAGCGCCGGGACAGGGGGCGTCGAGCAGTACTTC. This sequence encodes CSAGTGGVEQYF.

This clonotype was detected many times. In DNA, the CDR3 is TGTGCCAGCAGCCCATCCCCTCCCGGGACAGTTAGGAATGAGCAGTTCTTC. Encoded protein: CASSPSPPGTVRNEQFF. The J gene is TRBJ2-1, the V gene TRBV7-2, with 7 positions matching TRBD1. Looked up from germline, CDR1 is SGHTA and CDR2 is FQGNSA. There are 17 residues in the CDR3. Unmatched junction bases numbered 17, after V lost 5 bases and J lost 7 bases.